The entry below gives a single T cell receptor beta chain sequence along with its context. In the study's own analysis: Nucleated cell number was recorded as an estimate derived from reference gene primer amplification. The protocol was immunoSEQ multiplex PCR, while the TCRdb copy is restricted to in-frame clones and leaves out a portion. That table supplies the V and J calls and clone size; D and trimming were determined from the DNA. The data contain roughly 48,000 clones, approximately 82% of them seen just once; the ten biggest clones take up about 5%. These data are taken from a study of blood T cell repertoires in COVID-19. At the level of the study: Specimens from acute and convalescent COVID-19 originated in the United States, Italy and Spain. PBMCs, B-cell-depleted T cells, or T cells were the source of the cDNA or gDNA that made up the material.

The germline CDR1 and CDR2 sequences are DFQATT and SNEGSKA (reference sequence). J was trimmed by 3 bases and V by 3 bases; bases with no gene match: 6. The CDR3 loop spans 14 amino acids. V and J are TRBV20-1 and TRBJ2-7; 9 nucleotides align to TRBD1. Source material: peripheral blood. The sequence was obtained from a human donor in a cohort sampled during active COVID-19. CDR3 DNA: TGCAGTGCTAGTGGGACAGGGCATAGCTACGAGCAGTACTTC. It is translated as CSASGTGHSYEQYF.